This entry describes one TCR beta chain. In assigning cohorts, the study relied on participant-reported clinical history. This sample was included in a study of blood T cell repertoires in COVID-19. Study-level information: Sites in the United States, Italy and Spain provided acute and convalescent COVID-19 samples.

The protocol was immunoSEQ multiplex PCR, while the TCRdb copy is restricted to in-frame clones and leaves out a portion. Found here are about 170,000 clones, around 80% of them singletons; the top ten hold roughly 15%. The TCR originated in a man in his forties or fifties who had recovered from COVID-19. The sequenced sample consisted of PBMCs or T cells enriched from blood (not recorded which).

This chain's CDR3 is CASGFVPGRGDYNEQFF. CDR3 coding DNA: TGTGCCAGCGGATTCGTGCCGGGGCGGGGGGACTACAATGAGCAGTTCTTC. The V gene is TRBV7-9, the J gene TRBJ2-1, with TRBD2 matching 8 bases. Germline V gene lookup returns CDR1 SEHNR and CDR2 FQNEAQ (reference sequence). There are 17 residues in the CDR3. V was pared by 8 bases and J by 3 bases, with 15 bases of the junction left unmatched.